Below are 23 T cell receptor beta chains sequenced from a single sample in a study of response to subunit inactivated influenza vaccine. One entry per CDR3 protein results from TCRdb running MiXCR on the RT-PCR reads. The sample has 500,000 to 600,000 distinct CDR3 sequences; approximately 12% are singletons. The specimen was PBMCs from blood, collected on the day of vaccination. The receptors derive from a man between 50 and 59 years old who received an inactivated influenza vaccine.

This clonotype was seen many times. The V gene is TRBV19, the J gene TRBJ2-6; a possible D gene is TRBD2 (6 bases). In germline, CDR1 is LNHDA, CDR2 SQIVND (reference sequence). The CDR3 is 16 amino acids. V gave up 6 bases and J gave up 2 bases, with 14 bases separating them. In DNA form, the CDR3 reads TGTGCCAGTAGCCGAGAGGGAGGAACTGGGGCCAACGTCCTGACTTTC. Translated, it gives CASSREGGTGANVLTF.

Only a few counts were recorded for this clonotype. This chain uses TRBV4-2 with TRBJ2-5; D not certain. This CDR3 contains 15 residues. The germline V gene has CDR1 LGHNA and CDR2 YNFKEQ. V was trimmed by 0 bases and J by 2 bases, leaving 10 bases between them. The CDR3 nucleotides read TGTGCCAGCAGCCAAGAGGGTGACTGGCAAGAGACCCAGTACTTC. Translated, it gives CASSQEGDWQETQYF.

This sequence joins TRBV7-9 and TRBJ2-1; 7 nucleotides match TRBD1. Germline V gene lookup returns CDR1 SEHNR and CDR2 FQNEAQ (reference sequence). Trimming cost V 5 bases and J 0 bases; bases outside gene matches: 7. The CDR3 is 16 residues long. The DNA of the CDR3 is TGTGCCAGCAGCCACAGGGGATTACGCTCCTACAATGAGCAGTTCTTC. This gives the protein CASSHRGLRSYNEQFF.

The rearrangement uses TRBV7-2 and TRBJ2-2; perhaps TRBD1 as D (5 bases). This CDR3 comprises 17 residues. CDR1 SGHTA and CDR2 FQGNSA come from the germline V gene. Deletions cut 1 base from V and 5 bases from J, with 17 bases between. The chain's CDR3 is CASSLVGIRGLTGELFF. In DNA form, the CDR3 reads TGTGCCAGCAGCTTAGTTGGTATTAGGGGTTTGACCGGGGAGCTGTTTTTT.

The CDR3: CASSLLSGGYNEQFF. As DNA, the CDR3 is TGTGCCAGCAGCCTCCTGAGCGGGGGGTACAATGAGCAGTTCTTC. The chain employs TRBV3-1 and TRBJ2-1, with TRBD2 matching 9 bases. Germline V gene data show CDR1 as LGHDT and CDR2 as YNNKEL (reference sequence). The CDR3 spans 15 residues. V gave up 4 bases and J gave up 4 bases; unmatched junction bases: 5.

The V and J genes are TRBV5-6 and TRBJ2-5; tentative D call: TRBD1 (5 bases). CDR1 SGHDT and CDR2 YYEEEE come from the germline V gene. V was cut by 2 bases and J by 0 bases, with 14 bases left in between. The CDR3 length is 16 residues. DNA of the CDR3: TGTGCCAGCAGCTTCTCGACAGCAGCGAACCAAGAGACCCAGTACTTC. This gives the protein CASSFSTAANQETQYF. The whole variable domain, filled in from reference TRBV5-6 and TRBJ2-5, reads DAGVTQSPTHLIKTRGQQVTLRCSPKSGHDTVSWYQQALGQGPQFIFQYYEEEERQRGNFPDRFSGHQFPNYSSELNVNALLLGDSALYLCASSFSTAANQETQYFGPGTRLLVL.

In its sample, this clonotype was seen a few times. The chain carries TRBV28 and TRBJ2-3; D not resolved. The CDR3 has 14 residues. Germline assignment: CDR1 MDHEN and CDR2 SYDVKM. V shed 6 bases and J shed 1 base, with 11 bases lying between them. CDR3 coding DNA: TGTGCCAGCAGCTCAGTCATAGGCACAGATACGCAGTATTTT. It codes for CASSSVIGTDTQYF.

Remarks on this clonotype: A single base separates this from a much larger clone, so it may be a read error. Written as DNA, the CDR3 is TGTGCCAGCAGCCCACTGGACAAGGGGCCGGGCTACACCTTC. Its translation is CASSPLDKGPGYTF. The chain has TRBV3-1 and TRBJ1-2, with D possibly being TRBD1 (5 bases). The germline V gene encodes CDR1 LGHDT and CDR2 YNNKEL (reference sequence). This CDR3 region has 14 residues. V was clipped by 4 bases and J by 8 bases, with 17 bases between them. Combining the CDR3 with reference TRBV3-1 and TRBJ1-2 gives the whole variable domain DTAVSQTPKYLVTQMGNDKSIKCEQNLGHDTMYWYKQDSKKFLKIMFSYNNKELIINETVPNRFSPKSPDKAHLNLHINSLELGDSAVYFCASSPLDKGPGYTFGSGTRLTVV.

The chain recombines TRBV6-2 or TRBV6-3 with TRBJ2-2; a weak D match, TRBD1 (5 bases). The germline V gene encodes CDR1 MNHEY and CDR2 SVGEGT. The V end lost 0 bases, the J end lost 1 base, and 12 bases lay between the germline ends. The CDR3 is 17 amino acids. CDR3 protein: CASSYSEIDRNTGELFF. DNA of the CDR3: TGTGCCAGCAGTTACTCCGAAATCGACAGGAACACCGGGGAGCTGTTTTTT.

This clonotype was seen repeatedly, ten times or more. The V gene is TRBV6-5, the J gene TRBJ2-6; no definite D call. V lost 2 bases and J lost 0, with 2 bases in between. The CDR3 totals 14 residues. CDR1 is MNHEY, CDR2 SVGAGI, per germline. The CDR3 DNA follows: TGTGCCAGCAGTTACAGCTCTGGGGCCAACGTCCTGACTTTC. As protein: CASSYSSGANVLTF.

In this sample, this clonotype turned up many times. One end of the junction varies from germline; a read error may be responsible. The CDR3 coding sequence is TGTGCCAGCAGCTTAGGACGGACAAATGAAAAACTGTTTTTT. Translation gives CASSLGRTNEKLFF. This chain joins TRBV5-1 and TRBJ1-4; D perhaps matches TRBD1 (5 bases). The CDR3 totals 14 residues. The germline V gene has CDR1 SGHRS and CDR2 YFSETQ.

The chain couples TRBV28 to TRBJ2-5; D perhaps matches TRBD1 (5 bases). With 4 bases removed from V and 1 base from J, the gap between germline ends came to 7 bases. The CDR3 is 13 amino acids. In germline, CDR1 is MDHEN, CDR2 SYDVKM. CDR3 amino acids: CASSSDSQETQYF. Written as DNA, the CDR3 is TGTGCCAGCAGTTCCGACAGCCAAGAGACCCAGTACTTC.

This clonotype was found a few times. CDR3 DNA: TGTGCTAGTGGTTTGGTGGCAGGGGGCTTCGTTGAGCAGTTCTTC. Translation: CASGLVAGGFVEQFF. J is TRBJ2-1 and V is TRBV12-5; 8 positions match TRBD1. There are 15 residues in the CDR3. Germline V gene sequence: CDR1 LGHNT, CDR2 FRNRAP. V dropped 0 bases and J dropped 9; count of bases not matched to a gene: 7.

There are a few counts of this clonotype. The chain recombines TRBV12-3 or TRBV12-4 with TRBJ1-2; 7 nucleotides agree with TRBD1. The CDR3 is 12 amino acids. V dropped 8 bases and J dropped 7; count of bases not matched to a gene: 7. CDR3 in amino acids: CASGKGAGGYTF. The CDR3 DNA follows: TGTGCCAGCGGGAAGGGGGCGGGTGGCTACACCTTC.

This clonotype was recorded many times. V is TRBV28 and J is TRBJ1-5; 8 positions match TRBD1. With V trimmed by 1 base and J by 2 bases, 7 bases remained unmatched. Germline CDR1 is MDHEN and CDR2 is SYDVKM. The CDR3 covers 17 residues. CDR3 in amino acids: CASSLLRTGTGNQPQHF. The CDR3 region has the DNA TGTGCCAGCAGTTTATTAAGGACAGGGACGGGCAATCAGCCCCAGCATTTT.

This clonotype was seen a handful of times. J is TRBJ2-7 and V is TRBV20-1; 9 bases match TRBD2. Germline V gene data show CDR1 as DFQATT and CDR2 as SNEGSKA (reference sequence). The CDR3 has 14 residues. V was clipped by 3 bases and J by 2 bases; unmatched bases: 5. The CDR3 region is CSASRLAETYEQYF. The CDR3 nucleotides read TGCAGTGCTAGCCGACTAGCGGAAACCTACGAGCAGTACTTC.

The chain uses TRBV6-2 or TRBV6-3 and TRBJ2-1; 7 bases agree with TRBD1. CDR3 length: 13 amino acids. Germline V gene data show CDR1 as MNHEY and CDR2 as SVGEGT. V dropped 7 bases and J dropped 4; count of bases not matched to a gene: 4. Here the CDR3 DNA reads TGTGCCAGCAAAAACAGGGGTTACAATGAGCAGTTCTTC. Its protein product is CASKNRGYNEQFF.

This clonotype was counted a few times. The gene calls are TRBV12-3 or TRBV12-4 and TRBJ2-7; D is unclear. The V gene lost 6 bases and the J gene lost 6 bases, with 18 bases spanning the gap. The CDR3 extends over 14 amino acids. The CDR3 region is CASSRVHQRSEQYF. For the CDR3, the DNA is TGTGCCAGCAGCCGAGTTCACCAGAGGAGCGAGCAGTACTTC.

This clonotype appeared many times. The chain employs TRBV15 and TRBJ2-7, with D possibly matching TRBD1 (6 bases). The CDR3 totals 16 residues. Per the germline V gene, CDR1 is LNHNV and CDR2 is YYDKDF (reference sequence). Trimming removed 2 bases at V and 3 bases at J, with 17 bases between. This chain's CDR3 is CATSRPLGGVIYEQYF. The DNA for the CDR3 is TGTGCCACCAGCAGACCCTTAGGGGGAGTGATCTACGAGCAGTACTTC.

The chain has TRBV20-1 and TRBJ1-6; D perhaps matches TRBD1 (6 bases). V shed 6 bases and J shed 8 bases, with 17 bases lying between them. Germline-derived CDR1 and CDR2 are DFQATT and SNEGSKA (reference sequence). The CDR3 is 14 amino acids. The CDR3 reads CSAGRGNSYSPLHF. CDR3 DNA: TGCAGTGCGGGGAGGGGGAACAGCTATTCACCCCTCCACTTT.

This rearrangement joins TRBV5-1 to TRBJ2-3; maybe TRBD1 (6 bases). Trimming took off 5 bases at V and 0 bases at J, with 13 bases between the two ends. This CDR3 is 15 amino acids long. CDR1 SGHRS and CDR2 YFSETQ come from the germline V gene. CDR3 DNA sequence: TGCGCCAGCAGGGGACAAGCACTTAGCACAGATACGCAGTATTTT. This translates into CASRGQALSTDTQYF.

The V and J genes are TRBV7-2 and TRBJ2-7; 7 nucleotides line up with TRBD2. This CDR3 is built from 14 residues. V trimming: 9 bases; J trimming: 7 bases; junction bases outside the gene matches: 15. Per germline, CDR1 SGHTA and CDR2 FQGNSA. CDR3 DNA sequence: TGTGCCAGGTCGGGGGGACGGTCTAGCGGAGAGCAGTACTTC. Its translation: CARSGGRSSGEQYF.

This clonotype was detected a few times. The CDR3 sequence: CASSYSRVAETQYF. CDR3 DNA: TGTGCCAGCAGTTACTCGAGGGTGGCAGAGACCCAGTACTTC. The chain combines TRBV6-5 with TRBJ2-5; D perhaps matches TRBD2 (5 bases). Germline V lookup: CDR1 MNHEY, CDR2 SVGAGI. Trimming pared 0 bases from V and 4 bases from J, leaving 9 bases between. CDR3 size: 14 residues.